This T cell receptor beta chain stems from a study of cytotoxic CD8 clonotypes in ibrutinib-treated CLL. This CDR3 contains 16 residues. V was cut by 4 bases and J by 0 bases, with 12 bases left in between. The germline V gene has CDR1 SEHNR and CDR2 FQNEAQ (reference sequence). Measured with immunoSEQ multiplex PCR; TCRdb has only the in-frame clones, and not every one. The data hold about 34,000 clones, with 60% to 80% observed a single time. The chain recombines TRBV7-9 with TRBJ1-4; D gene unclear. The sample consisted of PBMCs, taken before ibrutinib treatment. The TCR originated in a human donor with chronic lymphocytic leukemia. The CDR3 DNA sequence: TGTGCCAGCAGCTCTGGACGTCTAGCAACTAATGAAAAACTGTTTTTT. It translates to CASSSGRLATNEKLFF. Drawing the rest from reference TRBV7-9 and TRBJ1-4, the complete variable domain is DTGVSQNPRHKITKRGQNVTFRCDPISEHNRLYWYRQTLGQGPEFLTYFQNEAQLEKSRLLSDRFSAERPKGSFSTLEIQRTEQGDSAMYLCASSSGRLATNEKLFFGSGTQLSVL.